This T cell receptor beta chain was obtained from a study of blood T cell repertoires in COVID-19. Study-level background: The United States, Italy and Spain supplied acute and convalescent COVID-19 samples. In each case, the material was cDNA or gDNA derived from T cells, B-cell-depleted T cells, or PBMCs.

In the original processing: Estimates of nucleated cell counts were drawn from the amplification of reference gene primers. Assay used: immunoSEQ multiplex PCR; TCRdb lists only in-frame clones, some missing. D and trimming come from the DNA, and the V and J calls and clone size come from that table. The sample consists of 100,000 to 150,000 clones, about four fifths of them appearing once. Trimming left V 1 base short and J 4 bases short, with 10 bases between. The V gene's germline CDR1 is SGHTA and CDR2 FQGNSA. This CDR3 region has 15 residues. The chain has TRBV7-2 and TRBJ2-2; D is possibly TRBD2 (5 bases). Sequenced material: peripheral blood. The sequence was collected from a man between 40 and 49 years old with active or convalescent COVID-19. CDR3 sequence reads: CASSLEPAATGELFF. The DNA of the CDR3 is TGTGCCAGCAGCTTAGAACCAGCGGCCACCGGGGAGCTGTTTTTT.